This T cell receptor beta chain was retrieved from a study of OX40 agonist ivuxolimab in advanced cancers. Study context: Patients were treated with ivuxolimab, an agonistic anti-OX40 (CD134) antibody. Males comprised roughly four fifths of the group, whose mean age was 60 years (range about 20 to 90).

No patient had autoimmune disease or received systemic immunosuppression. For this clone: The antigen remains unidentified.

Profiling relied on immunoSEQ multiplex PCR, and the TCRdb table lists in-frame clones only, not all of them. In the table there are 75,000 to 80,000 clones, under 90% of which are singletons. Study-level findings and limits: Researchers report that CD8+ T cells had, on average, more expanded clones than CD4+.

Germline loops: CDR1 MNHEY, CDR2 SMNVEV (reference sequence). With 4 bases clipped from V and 1 base from J, the junction kept 9 bases outside the gene matches. The CDR3 sequence is 17 residues long. This clonotype originated in an adult with an advanced solid tumor such as melanoma, head and neck, liver or kidney cancer. V usage is TRBV27 and J usage is TRBJ1-5; 8 bases fit TRBD1. The sequences come from CD4+ or CD8+ T cells sorted from blood, collected in a trial of the OX40 agonist ivuxolimab. CDR3: CASSSRTGFWSNQPQHF. CDR3 DNA sequence: TGTGCCAGCAGTTCCCGGACAGGGTTCTGGAGCAATCAGCCCCAGCATTTT.